These 7 T cell receptor beta chains originate from one sample sequenced in a study of blood T cell repertoires in COVID-19. Clones were read by immunoSEQ multiplex PCR, and TCRdb kept only the in-frame ones, dropping some. The repertoire consists of 200,000 to 250,000 clones, with 70% to 90% occurring once and the leading ten covering 11%. Sample: PBMCs or T cells enriched from blood (not recorded which). These receptors were collected from a man under 40 who had recovered from COVID-19.

The chain joins TRBV7-4 to TRBJ1-4, with no clear D. The germline V and J ends were trimmed by 5 bases and 0 bases, with 22 bases remaining between them. Germline V gene data show CDR1 as SGHVT and CDR2 as SQSDAQ. This CDR3 spans 19 amino acids. For the CDR3, the DNA is TGTGCCAGCAGCGACCCCCGGAACAGAGCCATTGCAACTAATGAAAAACTGTTTTTT. This gives the protein CASSDPRNRAIATNEKLFF.

The V and J genes are TRBV3-1 (or the pseudogene TRBV3-2) and TRBJ1-2; 8 bases are shared with TRBD1. The germline V gene has CDR1 LGHDT and CDR2 YNNKEL (reference sequence). V shed 7 bases, J shed 8 bases, and the junction held 6 bases outside the gene matches. The CDR3 length is 12 residues. Here the CDR3 reads CASNDRGQGYTF. The DNA for the CDR3 is TGTGCCAGCAACGACAGGGGACAGGGCTACACCTTC.

This chain joins TRBV5-4 and TRBJ2-5; possible D gene TRBD2, 6 bases. V lost 4 bases and J lost 5, with 9 bases in between. Germline CDR1 is SGHNT and CDR2 is YYREEE (reference sequence). This CDR3 comprises 12 residues. In DNA form, the CDR3 reads TGTGCCAGCAGCCGGGGGAGTGAGACCCAGTACTTC. Translating gives CASSRGSETQYF.

The chain joins TRBV11-2 to TRBJ2-2; TRBD1 aligns across 7 bases. V lost 3 bases and J lost 6; bases outside the gene matches: 7. Germline V gene lookup returns CDR1 SGHAT and CDR2 FQNNGV. CDR3 size: 15 residues. In nucleotides, the CDR3 is TGTGCCAGCAGCTTTGAAAGGGGGCATTCCGGGGAGCTGTTTTTT. Translating it yields CASSFERGHSGELFF.

The table lists this clone with a few counts. The gene calls are TRBV7-2 and TRBJ2-7; 13 bases map to TRBD2. V lost 3 bases to trimming and J lost 3 bases; unmatched junction nucleotides: 8. Germline CDR1 reads SGHTA; CDR2 reads FQGNSA. The CDR3 totals 17 residues. This chain's CDR3 is CASSFSGLAGRNYEQYF. The CDR3 DNA sequence: TGTGCCAGCAGCTTCTCGGGACTAGCGGGGCGTAACTACGAGCAGTACTTC.

V and J are TRBV5-6 and TRBJ1-2, with D maybe TRBD1 (5 bases). This CDR3 region has 13 residues. V dropped 5 bases and J dropped 2 bases, with 10 bases sitting between them. Germline V lookup: CDR1 SGHDT, CDR2 YYEEEE. The CDR3: CASRRTPNYGYTF. CDR3 nucleotides: TGTGCCAGCAGAAGGACACCCAACTATGGCTACACCTTC.

J is TRBJ2-1 and V is TRBV5-8; D possibly corresponds to TRBD2 (6 bases). V was trimmed by 0 bases and J by 8 bases, leaving 15 bases between them. The V gene's germline CDR1 is SGHTS and CDR2 YDEGEE. This CDR3 region has 15 residues. The CDR3, as DNA: TGTGCCAGCAGCTTGGGACTAGTGGAACGCGATGAGCAGTTCTTC. Its protein product is CASSLGLVERDEQFF.